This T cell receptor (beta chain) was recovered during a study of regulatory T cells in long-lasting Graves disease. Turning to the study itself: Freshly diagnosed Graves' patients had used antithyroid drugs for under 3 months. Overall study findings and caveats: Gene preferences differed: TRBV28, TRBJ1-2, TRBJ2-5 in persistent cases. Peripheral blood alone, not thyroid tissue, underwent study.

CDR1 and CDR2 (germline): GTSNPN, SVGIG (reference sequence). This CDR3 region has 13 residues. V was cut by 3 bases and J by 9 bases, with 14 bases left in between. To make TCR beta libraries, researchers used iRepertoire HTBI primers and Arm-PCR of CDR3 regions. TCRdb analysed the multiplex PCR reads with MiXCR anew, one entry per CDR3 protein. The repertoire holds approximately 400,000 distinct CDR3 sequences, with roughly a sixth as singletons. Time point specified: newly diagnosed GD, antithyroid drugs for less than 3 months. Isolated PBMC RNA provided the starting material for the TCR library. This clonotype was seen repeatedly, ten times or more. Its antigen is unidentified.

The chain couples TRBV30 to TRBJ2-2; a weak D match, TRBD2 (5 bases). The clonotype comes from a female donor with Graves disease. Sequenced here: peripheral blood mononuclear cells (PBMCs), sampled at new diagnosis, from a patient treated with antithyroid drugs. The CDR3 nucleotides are TGTGCCTGGAGCCAAGGACTGCACCGGGAGCTGTTTTTT. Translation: CAWSQGLHRELFF.